The TCR beta chain described here comes from a study of shared clonotypes between healthy human individuals. Study outcomes and limitations: Rarefaction showed sorted-subset sequencing was incomplete despite large depth.

Of note for this clone: Its specificity is unknown.

TCRdb's table, derived via immunoSEQ multiplex PCR, lists solely in-frame clones and lacks some. Here the sample spans millions of clones, more than 80% being singletons. V dropped 3 bases and J dropped 0 bases, with 8 bases sitting between them. Germline V lookup: CDR1 SNHLY, CDR2 FYNNEI. The CDR3 is 14 amino acids. The receptor was derived from a man aged 18 to 30 in good health. Some clones in this sample may be carry-over from other donors' samples. This chain uses TRBV2 with TRBJ1-1; no firm D call. Sequencing was performed on naive CD4+ T cells from PBMCs. Subset denoted: CD45RA+ positively selected. The CDR3 loop is CASSDSQLNTEAFF. CDR3 in DNA: TGTGCCAGCAGTGACAGCCAGCTGAACACTGAAGCTTTCTTT.